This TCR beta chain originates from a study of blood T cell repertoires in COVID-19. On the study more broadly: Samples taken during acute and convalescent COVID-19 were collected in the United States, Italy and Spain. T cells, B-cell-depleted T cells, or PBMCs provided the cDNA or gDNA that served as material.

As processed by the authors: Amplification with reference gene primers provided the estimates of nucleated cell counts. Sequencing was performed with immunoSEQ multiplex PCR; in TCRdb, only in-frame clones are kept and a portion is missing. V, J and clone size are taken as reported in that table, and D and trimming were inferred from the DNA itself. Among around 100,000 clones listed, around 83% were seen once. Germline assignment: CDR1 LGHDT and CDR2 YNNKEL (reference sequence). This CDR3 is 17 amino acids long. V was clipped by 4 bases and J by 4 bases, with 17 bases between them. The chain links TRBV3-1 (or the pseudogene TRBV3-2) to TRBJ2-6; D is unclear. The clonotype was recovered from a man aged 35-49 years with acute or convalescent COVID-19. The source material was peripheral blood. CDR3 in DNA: TGTGCCAGCAGCCGACCGAGGTGTCTCTCGGGGGCCAACGTCCTGACTTTC. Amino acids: CASSRPRCLSGANVLTF.